This T cell receptor beta chain is from a study of siplizumab effects on memory and regulatory T cells (dated by TCRdb to between 2018 and 2020). A note on the overall study: The study looked at the effect of siplizumab, an anti-CD2 antibody, on alloreactive T-cell subsets in allogeneic mixed lymphocyte reactions made from human PBMCs.

The CDR3 numbers 13 residues from cysteine through phenylalanine. Here the CDR3 DNA is all that survives: 39 bases in frame from base 1. CDR1 WNHNN and CDR2 SYGVQD are derived from the germline V gene (reference sequence). V is pared back by 0 bases and J by 4 bases, with 6 bases lying between the germline termini. Broad study findings and their caveats: Greater diversity appeared to be present in unstimulated naive T cells than in memory T cells, and a substantial contribution to the alloresponse seemed to be made by naive cells. Sequences below about 10^-5 frequency were poorly captured, so only a minor fraction of alloreactive clones could be mapped to unstimulated subsets. Roughly 75-97% of proliferating CD4+ or CD8+ clones could not be assigned a naive or memory phenotype. The cumulative frequency of alloreactive sequences traceable to unstimulated CD4+ memory T cells was significantly reduced by siplizumab. In reactions with siplizumab, an average of approximately 69% of mappable alloreactive CD4+ clones were Treg-derived, compared with 25% to 30% in control reactions. Whether proliferating Tregs from siplizumab cultures were suppressive was not functionally confirmed.

Regarding this clone: What antigen it recognizes has not been identified. No base qualities exist here, and no much larger clone lies one base off it.

Sorted unstimulated T cells and proliferating T cells recovered from mixed lymphocyte reactions underwent TCRbeta CDR3 sequencing. Fresh whole blood from more than 8 HLA-typed healthy donors was used as the source from which PBMCs were isolated. Receptors were amplified or captured by the immunoSEQ multiplex PCR assay. Each sample had roughly 90,000 TCR templates assayed by the deep sequencing platform. Genomic DNA extracted from sorted T cells was used for TCRbeta CDR3 sequencing. Regarding the original processing steps: The R programming language was used for clonal analysis of TCRbeta CDR3 data. Unstimulated samples were compared with post-reaction CFSE-low samples to define alloreactive CD4+ and CD8+ clones. By matching sequences to the repertoires of sorted unstimulated Treg and non-Treg cells, each alloreactive CD4+ clone was assigned a regulatory or non-regulatory origin. TCRdb limited this immuneACCESS table to in-frame rearrangements with V and J called. A share of clones is missing; checked studies link under half to unresolved V genes, and the rest is unexplained. D and trimming were read from the DNA, whereas the V and J calls and clone size are those reported in that table. The sample contains about 50,000 clones, more than 85% of them found a single time. The top ten constitute 17% of the sample.

The TCR comes from a human donor in good health. Sequencing was carried out using CD8+ T cells sorted from blood. Recombination joined TRBV10-1 with TRBJ1-2, with the D gene call left open. The CDR3 loop reads CASSESVGYGYTF. The sequenced DNA is TGCGCCAGCAGTGAGTCAGTCGGCTATGGCTACACCTTC.